This passage covers 27 T cell receptor beta chains from one sample sequenced in a study of shared clonotypes between healthy human individuals. The assay was immunoSEQ multiplex PCR, and TCRdb's table has in-frame clones only and misses some. The top ten hold more than 0.12% of the sample, which has a few million clones, approximately 92% seen once. The source material was naive CD4+ T cells sorted from blood. The subset was: CD45RA+ positively selected. Receptors were obtained from a man aged 18-30 years in good health.

V is TRBV11-2 and J is TRBJ1-2; D unresolved. The V gene's germline CDR1 is SGHAT and CDR2 FQNNGV. This CDR3 is 15 amino acids long. V was shortened by 0 bases and J by 3 bases, with 11 bases between the two germline ends. The CDR3, as DNA: TGTGCCAGCAGCTTAGATGATGAAGGATACTATGGCTACACCTTC. This encodes CASSLDDEGYYGYTF.

The chain recombines TRBV6-5 with TRBJ2-3; D perhaps matches TRBD1 (6 bases). The length of the CDR3 is 11 residues. The V end was cut by 7 bases, the J end by 13 bases, with 15 bases between. Germline V CDR1 and CDR2: MNHEY, SVGAGI. The CDR3 DNA sequence: TGTGCCAGCACTAACAAGGCAGGGGAGTATTTT. Translated, it gives CASTNKAGEYF.

The V and J genes are TRBV18 and TRBJ2-3; D perhaps matches TRBD2 (5 bases). The CDR3 totals 16 residues. Germline loops: CDR1 KGHSH, CDR2 LQKENI. V was trimmed by 0 bases and J by 2 bases, leaving 12 bases between them. The CDR3 spells CASSPPSGADTDTQYF. As DNA, the CDR3 is TGTGCCAGCTCACCACCGAGCGGTGCCGACACAGATACGCAGTATTTT.

The chain uses TRBV27 and TRBJ2-2; 8 nucleotides line up with TRBD2. V shed 5 bases and J 5 bases; nucleotides not matched to a gene: 7. The CDR3 sequence is 15 residues long. Looked up from germline, CDR1 is MNHEY and CDR2 is SMNVEV (reference sequence). The DNA of the CDR3 is TGTGCCAGCAGTCCGACTAGCGCAAAAACCGGGGAGCTGTTTTTT. Protein: CASSPTSAKTGELFF.

V and J are TRBV6-1 and TRBJ1-2, with 8 bases identical to TRBD1. CDR3 size: 17 residues. V lost 4 bases and J lost 8; bases outside the gene matches: 18. Germline CDR1 is MNHNS and CDR2 is SASEGT. CDR3: CASSVTGQGITREGYTF. For the CDR3, the DNA is TGTGCCAGCAGTGTAACCGGACAGGGAATCACGAGAGAGGGCTACACCTTC.

A single count supports this clone. In nucleotides, the CDR3 is TGTGCCAGCAGCTTAGTGGTGACAGCCCAGCCCCAGCATTTT. Amino acid sequence: CASSLVVTAQPQHF. The chain is built from TRBV7-4 and TRBJ1-5; possible D gene TRBD1, 5 bases. The germline CDR1 and CDR2 sequences are SGHVT and SQSDAQ. V shed 1 base and J shed 7 bases, with 11 bases lying between them. The CDR3 loop spans 14 amino acids. Full variable domain (rest looked up from reference TRBV7-4 and TRBJ1-5): GAGVSQSPRYKVAKRGRDVALRCDSISGHVTLYWYRQTLGQGSEVLTYSQSDAQRDKSGRPSGRFSAERPERSVSTLKIQRTEQGDSAVYLCASSLVVTAQPQHFGDGTRLSIL.

For this clone: Other nucleotide sequences from this sample produce the same CDR3. The chain combines TRBV30 with TRBJ1-3; unclear D gene. The germline CDR1 and CDR2 sequences are GTSNPN and SVGIG (reference sequence). Trimming removed 4 bases at V and 2 bases at J, with 9 bases between. The CDR3 is 13 residues long. The CDR3 DNA sequence: TGTGCCTGGACCACAGCCCCTGGAAACACCATATATTTT. This encodes CAWTTAPGNTIYF.

The rearrangement uses TRBV2 and TRBJ2-7; no reliable D call. Trimming stripped 7 bases from V and 3 bases from J, with 10 bases between. There are 12 residues in the CDR3. Germline V CDR1 and CDR2: SNHLY, FYNNEI. The CDR3 DNA is TGTGCCAGCAACGGTCCAATCTACGAGCAGTACTTC. Protein sequence: CASNGPIYEQYF. The variable domain in full, with the rest retrieved from reference TRBV2 and TRBJ2-7, is EPEVTQTPSHQVTQMGQEVILRCVPISNHLYFYWYRQILGQKVEFLVSFYNNEISEKSEIFDDQFSVERPDGSNFTLKIRSTKLEDSAMYFCASNGPIYEQYFGPGTRLTVT.

Worth noting for this clone: The same CDR3 can be traced to other DNA sequences in this sample. The chain recombines TRBV5-8 with TRBJ2-3; D is perhaps TRBD1 or TRBD2 (5 bases each). The CDR3 sequence is 15 residues long. Trimming shortened V by 0 bases and J by 9 bases, and 17 bases separated the two germline ends. Germline values: CDR1 SGHTS, CDR2 YDEGEE. The CDR3 reads CASSLVGDLGGTQYF. The DNA of the CDR3 is TGTGCCAGCAGCTTGGTGGGGGACCTGGGCGGCACGCAGTATTTT.

The chain couples TRBV6-1 to TRBJ2-7; D may correspond to TRBD1 or TRBD2 (5 bases each). This CDR3 comprises 16 residues. Germline CDR1 and CDR2: MNHNS and SASEGT. V dropped 3 bases and J dropped 0 bases, with 15 bases sitting between them. DNA of the CDR3: TGTGCCAGCAGTGATGTGGGGACCGGTAGCTCCTACGAGCAGTACTTC. Translation gives CASSDVGTGSSYEQYF.

J is TRBJ2-7 and V is TRBV7-3; D unresolved. This CDR3 spans 15 amino acids. The ends were cut back, 0 bases at V and 3 bases at J, with 12 bases in the middle. The germline gives CDR1 SGHTA, CDR2 FQGTGA. DNA for the CDR3: TGTGCCAGCAGCTTAACGTATGAGCGTCACTACGAGCAGTACTTC. It translates to CASSLTYERHYEQYF.

This chain uses TRBV6-1 with TRBJ1-2; D gene unclear. CDR1 MNHNS and CDR2 SASEGT come from the germline V gene. V was shortened by 6 bases and J by 4 bases, with 6 bases between the two germline ends. The length of the CDR3 is 11 residues. The DNA of the CDR3 is TGTGCCAGCAGGGACCTCTATGGCTACACCTTC. Protein: CASRDLYGYTF.

This clone was seen a single time. This rearrangement joins TRBV2 to TRBJ2-7; 8 bases match TRBD1. The CDR3 is made up of 13 amino acids. Germline values: CDR1 SNHLY, CDR2 FYNNEI. The junction had 12 bases not matched to a gene; V was cut back by 10 bases and J by 7 bases. In DNA, the CDR3 is TGTGCCACCTCCTCCAGGGGGCAGGGGGAGCAGTACTTC. This translates into CATSSRGQGEQYF.

The V gene is TRBV4-3, the J gene TRBJ2-1; possibly TRBD2 for D (6 bases). CDR1 and CDR2 from the germline V gene are LGHNA and YSLEER. The V gene lost 4 bases and the J gene lost 4 bases, with 17 bases spanning the gap. This CDR3 contains 16 residues. CDR3 in amino acids: CASSRRGSTLYNEQFF. The DNA of the CDR3 is TGCGCCAGCAGCCGGAGGGGATCCACCTTATACAATGAGCAGTTCTTC.

Worth noting for this clone: Additional DNA sequences in this sample encode the identical CDR3. The rearrangement joins TRBV19 to TRBJ2-1; TRBD2 agrees at 12 bases. V lost 2 bases and J lost 7; bases outside the gene matches: 3. Germline CDR1 and CDR2: LNHDA and SQIVND (reference sequence). CDR3 size: 15 residues. The CDR3 protein is CASSILAGGANEQFF. As DNA, the CDR3 is TGTGCCAGTAGTATACTAGCGGGAGGGGCAAATGAGCAGTTCTTC.

V gene TRBV25-1 combines with J gene TRBJ2-1; 7 bases are a match to TRBD2. V dropped 3 bases and J dropped 0; count of bases not matched to a gene: 8. This CDR3 comprises 17 residues. Per germline, CDR1 MGHDK and CDR2 SYGVNS. In DNA, the CDR3 is TGTGCCAGCAGTGATCCCCCCGGCGGGAGCTCCTACAATGAGCAGTTCTTC. Translating gives CASSDPPGGSSYNEQFF. Variable domain in full (rest from reference TRBV25-1 and TRBJ2-1): EADIYQTPRYLVIGTGKKITLECSQTMGHDKMYWYQQDPGMELHLIHYSYGVNSTEKGDLSSESTVSRIRTEHFPLTLESARPSHTSQYLCASSDPPGGSSYNEQFFGPGTRLTVL.

The rearrangement uses TRBV28 and TRBJ2-5; no definite D call. Germline V gene lookup returns CDR1 MDHEN and CDR2 SYDVKM. Trimming pared 5 bases from V and 5 bases from J, leaving 15 bases between. The CDR3 has 14 amino acids. Here the CDR3 DNA reads TGTGCCAGCAGTCAAGACCTACCCGGGGAGACCCAGTACTTC. Its translation is CASSQDLPGETQYF.

The CDR3 DNA reads TGCGCCAGCAGCAAGACAGGGCTCATGAACACCGGGGAGCTGTTTTTT. Protein sequence: CASSKTGLMNTGELFF. The genes are TRBV5-1 and TRBJ2-2; 7 bases match TRBD1. Germline V gene lookup returns CDR1 SGHRS and CDR2 YFSETQ. CDR3 size: 16 residues. With 4 bases clipped from V and 1 base from J, the junction kept 7 bases outside the gene matches.

The chain carries TRBV5-1 and TRBJ1-2; D gene unclear. Trimming pared 0 bases from V and 6 bases from J, leaving 9 bases between. CDR3 size: 13 residues. CDR1 is SGHRS and CDR2 is YFSETQ in the germline V gene. This chain's CDR3 is CASSLGNADGYTF. CDR3 coding DNA: TGCGCCAGCAGCTTGGGGAACGCAGATGGCTACACCTTC.

V is TRBV28 and J is TRBJ1-4; D unclear. The CDR3 totals 14 residues. The V end was cut by 5 bases, the J end by 5 bases, with 12 bases between. CDR1 is MDHEN, CDR2 SYDVKM, per germline. The CDR3 DNA is TGTGCCAGCAGTCCGGACTGGAAAAATGAAAAACTGTTTTTT. It codes for CASSPDWKNEKLFF. Combining the CDR3 with reference TRBV28 and TRBJ1-4 gives the whole variable domain DVKVTQSSRYLVKRTGEKVFLECVQDMDHENMFWYRQDPGLGLRLIYFSYDVKMKEKGDIPEGYSVSREKKERFSLILESASTNQTSMYLCASSPDWKNEKLFFGSGTQLSVL.

The V gene is TRBV15, the J gene TRBJ2-1, with 11 nucleotides matching TRBD1. The CDR3 is 15 residues long. V shed 5 bases and J 4 bases; nucleotides not matched to a gene: 4. CDR1 and CDR2 from the germline V gene are LNHNV and YYDKDF (reference sequence). CDR3 DNA: TGTGCCACCAGCGGGGACAGGGGGGCTTACAATGAGCAGTTCTTC. It encodes CATSGDRGAYNEQFF.

The genes are TRBV19 and TRBJ2-7; D is possibly TRBD1 (5 bases). CDR3 length: 15 amino acids. Trimming removed 5 bases from V and 2 bases from J, with 16 bases in between. Looked up from germline, CDR1 is LNHDA and CDR2 is SQIVND (reference sequence). CDR3 DNA: TGTGCCAGTAGTGGCGGTCCAGGGCACGCCTACGAGCAGTACTTC. This sequence encodes CASSGGPGHAYEQYF. Using reference TRBV19 and TRBJ2-7 for the parts outside the CDR3, the full variable domain is DGGITQSPKYLFRKEGQNVTLSCEQNLNHDAMYWYRQDPGQGLRLIYYSQIVNDFQKGDIAEGYSVSREKKESFPLTVTSAQKNPTAFYLCASSGGPGHAYEQYFGPGTRLTVT.

The V call is TRBV18, the J call TRBJ1-5, with TRBD1 as a possible D gene (6 bases). V dropped 6 bases and J dropped 0 bases, with 15 bases sitting between them. The germline V gene encodes CDR1 KGHSH and CDR2 LQKENI. CDR3 size: 16 residues. This CDR3 is CASSQSTTGSNQPQHF. As DNA, the CDR3 is TGTGCCAGCTCCCAATCGACGACAGGTAGCAATCAGCCCCAGCATTTT. Variable domain in full (rest from reference TRBV18 and TRBJ1-5): NAGVMQNPRHLVRRRGQEARLRCSPMKGHSHVYWYRQLPEEGLKFMVYLQKENIIDESGMPKERFSAEFPKEGPSILRIQQVVRGDSAAYFCASSQSTTGSNQPQHFGDGTRLSIL.

The rearrangement joins TRBV10-2 to TRBJ1-6; TRBD1 is a possible D gene (5 bases). Germline loops: CDR1 WSHSY, CDR2 SAAADI. The V end was cut by 6 bases, the J end by 2 bases, with 11 bases between. This CDR3 is 15 amino acids long. The CDR3: CASSSGIPYNSPLHF. In nucleotides, the CDR3 is TGCGCCAGCAGCTCAGGGATCCCCTATAATTCACCCCTCCACTTT.

The rearrangement links TRBV19 to TRBJ2-3; D call uncertain. With 4 bases removed from V and 2 bases from J, the gap between germline ends came to 10 bases. CDR3 length equals 14 residues. The germline CDR1 and CDR2 sequences are LNHDA and SQIVND (reference sequence). The CDR3, as DNA: TGTGCCAGTAGTACATGGCGAACCACAGATACGCAGTATTTT. Its translation: CASSTWRTTDTQYF.

This sequence joins TRBV5-5 and TRBJ2-1; 14 nucleotides align to TRBD2. Germline V gives CDR1 SGHKS, CDR2 YYEKEE (reference sequence). The junction had 3 bases not matched to a gene; V was cut back by 4 bases and J by 3 bases. This CDR3 has 16 residues. The CDR3 DNA reads TGTGCCAGCAGCCCCGGACTAGCGGGGGGCTACAATGAGCAGTTCTTC. It translates to CASSPGLAGGYNEQFF.

The V call is TRBV18, the J call TRBJ2-7; TRBD2 is a possible D gene (5 bases). The CDR3 consists of 16 residues. Trimming took 2 bases from V and 0 from J, leaving 14 bases between them. Germline loops: CDR1 KGHSH, CDR2 LQKENI. The CDR3 loop is CASSPAAGARSYEQYF. DNA for the CDR3: TGTGCCAGCTCACCAGCCGCGGGCGCCCGCTCCTACGAGCAGTACTTC.